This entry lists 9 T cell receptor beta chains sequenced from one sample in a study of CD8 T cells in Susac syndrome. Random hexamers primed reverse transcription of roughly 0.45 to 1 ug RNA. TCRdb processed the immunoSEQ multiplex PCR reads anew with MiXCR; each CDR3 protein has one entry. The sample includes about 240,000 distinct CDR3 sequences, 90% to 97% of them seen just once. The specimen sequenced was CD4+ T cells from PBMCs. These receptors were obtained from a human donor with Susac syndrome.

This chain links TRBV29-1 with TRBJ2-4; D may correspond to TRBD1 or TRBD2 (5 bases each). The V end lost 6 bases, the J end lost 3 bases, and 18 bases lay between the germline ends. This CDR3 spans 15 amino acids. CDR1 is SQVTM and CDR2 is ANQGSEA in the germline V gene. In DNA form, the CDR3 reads TGCAGCGTATCGACGGTACCGAGGGGCAAAAACATTCAGTACTTC. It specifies CSVSTVPRGKNIQYF.

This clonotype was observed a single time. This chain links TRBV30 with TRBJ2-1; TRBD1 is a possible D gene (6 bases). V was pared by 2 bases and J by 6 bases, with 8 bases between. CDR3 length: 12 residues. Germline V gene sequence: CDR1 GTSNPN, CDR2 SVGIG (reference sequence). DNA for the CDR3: TGTGCCTGGAGTCCACAGGGCAATGAGCAGTTCTTC. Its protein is CAWSPQGNEQFF.

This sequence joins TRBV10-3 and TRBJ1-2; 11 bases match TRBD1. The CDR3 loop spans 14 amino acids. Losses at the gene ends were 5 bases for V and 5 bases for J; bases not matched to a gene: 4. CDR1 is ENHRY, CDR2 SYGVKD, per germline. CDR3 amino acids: CAISWGQGEYGYTF. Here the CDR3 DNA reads TGTGCCATCAGTTGGGGACAGGGGGAATATGGCTACACCTTC.

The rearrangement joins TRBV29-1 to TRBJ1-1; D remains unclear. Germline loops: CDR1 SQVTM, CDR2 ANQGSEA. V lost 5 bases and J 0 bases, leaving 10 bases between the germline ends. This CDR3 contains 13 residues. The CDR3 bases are TGCAGCGTTCCGACGGGAGTGAACACTGAAGCTTTCTTT. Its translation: CSVPTGVNTEAFF.

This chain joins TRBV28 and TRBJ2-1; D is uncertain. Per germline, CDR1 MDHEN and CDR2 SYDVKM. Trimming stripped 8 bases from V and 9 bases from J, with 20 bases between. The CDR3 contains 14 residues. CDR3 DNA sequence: TGTGCCAGCGCTACAGCTTATAACAATGGTGAGCAGTTCTTC. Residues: CASATAYNNGEQFF.

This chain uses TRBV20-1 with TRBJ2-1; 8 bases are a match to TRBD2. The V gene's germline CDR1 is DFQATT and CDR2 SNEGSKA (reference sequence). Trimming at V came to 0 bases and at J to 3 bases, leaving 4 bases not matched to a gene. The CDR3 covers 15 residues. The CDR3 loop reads CSARDPGGDYNEQFF. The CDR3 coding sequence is TGCAGTGCTAGAGATCCGGGAGGGGACTACAATGAGCAGTTCTTC.

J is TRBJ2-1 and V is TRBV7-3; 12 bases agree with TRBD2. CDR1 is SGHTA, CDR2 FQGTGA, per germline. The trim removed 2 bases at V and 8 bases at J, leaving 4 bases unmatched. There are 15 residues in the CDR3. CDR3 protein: CASSLLAGGPYEQFF. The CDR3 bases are TGTGCCAGCAGCTTACTAGCGGGAGGGCCCTATGAGCAGTTCTTC.

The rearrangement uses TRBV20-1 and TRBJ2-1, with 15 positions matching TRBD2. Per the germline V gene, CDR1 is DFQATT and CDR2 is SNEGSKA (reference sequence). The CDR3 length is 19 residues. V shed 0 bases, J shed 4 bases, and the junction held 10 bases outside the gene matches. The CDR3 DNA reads TGCAGTGCTAGAGATGTCTTTGGACTAGCGGGAGGGGAGTACAATGAGCAGTTCTTC. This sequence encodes CSARDVFGLAGGEYNEQFF.

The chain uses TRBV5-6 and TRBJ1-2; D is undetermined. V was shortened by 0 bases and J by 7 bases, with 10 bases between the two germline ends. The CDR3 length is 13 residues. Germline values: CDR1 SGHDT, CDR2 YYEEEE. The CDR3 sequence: CASSLALPRGYTF. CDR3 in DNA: TGTGCCAGCAGCTTGGCACTGCCGCGTGGCTACACCTTC.